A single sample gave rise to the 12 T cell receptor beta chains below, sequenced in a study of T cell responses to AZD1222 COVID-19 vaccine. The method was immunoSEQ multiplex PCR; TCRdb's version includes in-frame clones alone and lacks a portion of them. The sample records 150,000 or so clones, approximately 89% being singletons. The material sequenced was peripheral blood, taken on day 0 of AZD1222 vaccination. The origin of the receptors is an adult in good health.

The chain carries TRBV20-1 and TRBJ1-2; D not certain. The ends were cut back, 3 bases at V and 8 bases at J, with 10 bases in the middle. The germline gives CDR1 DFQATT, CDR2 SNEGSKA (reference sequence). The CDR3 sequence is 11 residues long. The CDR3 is CSARGDGGYTF. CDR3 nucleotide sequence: TGCAGTGCTAGGGGCGACGGCGGCTACACCTTC.

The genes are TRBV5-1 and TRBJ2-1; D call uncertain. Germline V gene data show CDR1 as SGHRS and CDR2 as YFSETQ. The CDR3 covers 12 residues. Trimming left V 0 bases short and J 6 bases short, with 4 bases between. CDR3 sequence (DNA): TGCGCCAGCAGCTTGGACATCAATGAGCAGTTCTTC. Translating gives CASSLDINEQFF.

The CDR3 nucleotides read TGTGCCAGCAGTGACGACTTCGGCCGGGCCCCAACTAATGAAAAACTGTTTTTT. The encoded protein is CASSDDFGRAPTNEKLFF. The chain has TRBV2 and TRBJ1-4; D unresolved. The CDR3 runs 18 residues. With 3 bases removed from V and 0 bases from J, the gap between germline ends came to 17 bases. Germline values: CDR1 SNHLY, CDR2 FYNNEI.

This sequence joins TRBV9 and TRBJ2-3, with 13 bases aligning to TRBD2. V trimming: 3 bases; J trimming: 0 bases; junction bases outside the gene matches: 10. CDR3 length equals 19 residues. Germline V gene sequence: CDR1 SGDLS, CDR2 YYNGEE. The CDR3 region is CASSATGTSGVYSTDTQYF. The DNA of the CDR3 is TGTGCCAGCAGCGCTACCGGGACTAGCGGGGTCTATAGCACAGATACGCAGTATTTT.

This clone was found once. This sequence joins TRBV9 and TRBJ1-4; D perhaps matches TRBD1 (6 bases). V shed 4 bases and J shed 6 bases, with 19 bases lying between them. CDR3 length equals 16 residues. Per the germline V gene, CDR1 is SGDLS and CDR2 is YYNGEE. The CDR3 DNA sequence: TGTGCCAGCAGCCCTAGGGGGGACGGCGCCCATGAAAAACTGTTTTTT. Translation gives CASSPRGDGAHEKLFF.

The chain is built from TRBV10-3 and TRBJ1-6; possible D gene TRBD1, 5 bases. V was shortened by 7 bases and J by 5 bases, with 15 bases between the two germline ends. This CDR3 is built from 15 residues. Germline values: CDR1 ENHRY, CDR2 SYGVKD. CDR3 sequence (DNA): TGTGCCATCAAGGGCAGGGAAACCGATAATTCACCCCTCCACTTT. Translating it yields CAIKGRETDNSPLHF.

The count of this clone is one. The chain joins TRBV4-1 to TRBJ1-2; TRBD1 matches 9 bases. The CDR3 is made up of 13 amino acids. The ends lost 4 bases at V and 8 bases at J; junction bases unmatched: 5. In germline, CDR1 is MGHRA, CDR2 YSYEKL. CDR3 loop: CASSLRDRDGYTF. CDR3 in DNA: TGCGCCAGCAGCCTCCGGGACAGGGACGGCTACACCTTC.

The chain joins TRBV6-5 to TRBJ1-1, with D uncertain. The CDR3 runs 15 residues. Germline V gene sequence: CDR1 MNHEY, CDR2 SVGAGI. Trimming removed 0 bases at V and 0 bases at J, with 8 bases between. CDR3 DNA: TGTGCCAGCAGTTACTCGAAGAACTTGAACACTGAAGCTTTCTTT. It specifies CASSYSKNLNTEAFF.

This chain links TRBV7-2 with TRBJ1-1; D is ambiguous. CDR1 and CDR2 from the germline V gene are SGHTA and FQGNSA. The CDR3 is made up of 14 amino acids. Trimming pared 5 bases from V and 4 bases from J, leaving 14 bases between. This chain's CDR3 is CASSIERIATEAFF. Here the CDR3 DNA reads TGTGCCAGCAGCATCGAACGAATAGCCACTGAAGCTTTCTTT.

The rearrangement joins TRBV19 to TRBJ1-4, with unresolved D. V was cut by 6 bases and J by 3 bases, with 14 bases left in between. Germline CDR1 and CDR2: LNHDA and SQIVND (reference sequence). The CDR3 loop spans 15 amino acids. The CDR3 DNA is TGTGCCAGTAGGCCATTGACTCGGGCTAATGAAAAACTGTTTTTT. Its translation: CASRPLTRANEKLFF. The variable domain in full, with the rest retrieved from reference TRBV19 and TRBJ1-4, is DGGITQSPKYLFRKEGQNVTLSCEQNLNHDAMYWYRQDPGQGLRLIYYSQIVNDFQKGDIAEGYSVSREKKESFPLTVTSAQKNPTAFYLCASRPLTRANEKLFFGSGTQLSVL.

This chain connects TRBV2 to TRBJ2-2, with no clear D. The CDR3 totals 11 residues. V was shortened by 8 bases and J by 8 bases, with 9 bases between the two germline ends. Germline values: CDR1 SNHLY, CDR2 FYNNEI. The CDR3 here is CASHGPGELFF. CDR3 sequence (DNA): TGTGCCAGCCACGGCCCAGGGGAGCTGTTTTTT.

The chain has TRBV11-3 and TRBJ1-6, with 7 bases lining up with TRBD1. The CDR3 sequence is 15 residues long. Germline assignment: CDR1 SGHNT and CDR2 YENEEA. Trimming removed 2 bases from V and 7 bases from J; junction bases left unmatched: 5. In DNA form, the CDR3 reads TGTGCCAGCAGCTTAACGGGACAGCCCAATTCACCCCTCCACTTT. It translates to CASSLTGQPNSPLHF.